Shown below are 20 T cell receptor beta chains from a single sample sequenced in a study of tumor-infiltrating lymphocytes in oesophageal squamous cell carcinoma. TCRdb re-called the PCR reads through MiXCR, storing one row per CDR3 protein. The sample has about 15,000 distinct CDR3 sequences; 50% are singletons. Sequencing input: blood. These receptors all stem from a male donor with esophageal squamous cell carcinoma.

In this sample, this clonotype turned up many times. The chain carries TRBV28 and TRBJ1-2; 7 positions match TRBD1. Germline values: CDR1 MDHEN, CDR2 SYDVKM. V shed 5 bases and J 0 bases; nucleotides not matched to a gene: 6. The length of the CDR3 is 15 residues. CDR3 nucleotide sequence: TGTGCCAGCAGTACCAACAGGGGTTCTAACTATGGCTACACCTTC. Protein sequence: CASSTNRGSNYGYTF.

V and J are TRBV7-3 and TRBJ2-1; 9 positions match TRBD1. Gene TRBJ1-2 matches the end of the DNA better, so the J call may be wrong. Germline CDR1 is SGHTA and CDR2 is FQGTGA. The CDR3 length is 13 residues. As DNA, the CDR3 is TGTGCCAGCAGCCCGCGGACAGGGGTTGGCTACACCTTC. Its protein is CASSPRTGVGYTF.

A few counts support this clonotype. The V and J genes are TRBV20-1 and TRBJ2-7; no clear D gene. This CDR3 has 13 amino acids. Looked up from germline, CDR1 is DFQATT and CDR2 is SNEGSKA (reference sequence). Trimming cost V 1 base and J 7 bases, with 14 bases left between them. The CDR3 sequence is CSARVWDGGEQYF. The CDR3 region has the DNA TGCAGTGCTAGAGTGTGGGATGGCGGTGAGCAGTACTTC.

The V gene is TRBV11-2, the J gene TRBJ1-3; 10 bases line up with TRBD1. With V trimmed by 5 bases and J by 4 bases, 5 bases remained unmatched. CDR1 is SGHAT, CDR2 FQNNGV, per germline. The CDR3 totals 15 residues. The CDR3 region has the DNA TGTGCCAGCAGCCTCGGGACAGGGGCCGGAAACACCATATATTTT. Translating it yields CASSLGTGAGNTIYF.

The CDR3 DNA reads TGTGCCAGCAGCCCCGACAGGGCGACCGGGGAGCTGTTTTTT. Amino acid sequence: CASSPDRATGELFF. V gene TRBV7-9 combines with J gene TRBJ1-1; TRBD1 aligns across 7 bases. Judging by the DNA end, TRBJ2-2 fits better; the J call may be wrong. Germline CDR1 and CDR2: SEHNR and FQNEAQ (reference sequence). The CDR3 is made up of 14 amino acids.

The sample holds many counts of this clonotype. The chain employs TRBV4-3 and TRBJ1-4; 7 bases agree with TRBD1. V was pared by 4 bases and J by 4 bases, with 9 bases of the junction left unmatched. The CDR3 length is 16 residues. CDR1 is LGHNA and CDR2 is YSLEER in the germline V gene. The CDR3 reads CASSLQLRGNNEKLFF. CDR3 nucleotide sequence: TGCGCCAGCAGCCTCCAACTCAGGGGGAATAATGAAAAACTGTTTTTT.

A few counts support this clonotype. Germline is not matched at one junction end, which may reflect a read error. The chain links TRBV7-6 to TRBJ2-3; D is perhaps TRBD1 (5 bases). The J call could be wrong; TRBJ2-7 is a better fit for the DNA end. This CDR3 is built from 12 residues. Per germline, CDR1 SGHVS and CDR2 FNYEAQ. The DNA for the CDR3 is TGTGCTAGCAGCACAGACAGATACGAGCAGTACTTC. This encodes CASSTDRYEQYF.

J is TRBJ2-7 and V is TRBV7-2, with D unresolved. The last part of the DNA fits TRBJ2-5 better; the J call may be wrong. The CDR3 extends over 12 amino acids. Per the germline V gene, CDR1 is SGHTA and CDR2 is FQGNSA. The CDR3 loop is CASSLSSETQYF. DNA of the CDR3: TGTGCCAGCAGCTTATCATCTGAGACCCAGTACTTC.

The chain uses TRBV6-1 and TRBJ2-3; no firm D call. The CDR3 has 14 amino acids. Per germline, CDR1 MNHNS and CDR2 SASEGT. V lost 5 bases, J lost 4 bases, and 13 bases lay in between. The CDR3 is CASSITYGADTQYF. CDR3 DNA sequence: TGTGCCAGCAGTATTACATATGGGGCAGATACGCAGTATTTT.

On this clonotype: A much larger clone differs by one base, so this may be a read error. The V and J genes are TRBV4-1 and TRBJ1-1, with 7 nucleotides matching TRBD1. This CDR3 has 18 amino acids. CDR1 and CDR2 from the germline V gene are MGHRA and YSYEKL. J was trimmed by 0 bases and V by 4 bases; bases with no gene match: 14. The CDR3: CASSLAPTGRIMNTEAFF. In DNA, the CDR3 is TGCGCCAGCAGCCTAGCCCCGACAGGGAGAATCATGAACACTGAAGCTTTCTTT.

V gene TRBV3-1 combines with J gene TRBJ2-1, with 9 positions matching TRBD2. V lost 0 bases and J lost 4; bases outside the gene matches: 13. Germline loops: CDR1 LGHDT, CDR2 YNNKEL (reference sequence). The CDR3 covers 19 residues. In nucleotides, the CDR3 is TGTGCCAGCAGCCAAGATATGGCCCGGTCTAGCGGGAAATACAATGAGCAGTTCTTC. It encodes CASSQDMARSSGKYNEQFF.

The sample holds one count of this clonotype. This is likely a read error, given that the CDR3 carries no conserved phenylalanine or tryptophan at its end. The DNA is left out, because the CDR3 cannot be placed on it with certainty; the CDR3 is given as TCRdb lists it. The chain links TRBV12-3 or TRBV12-4 to TRBJ2-5; the table's D call of TRBD1 was not tested on the DNA. The CDR3 comprises 18 residues, both ends counted. CDR3 sequence: CASSFPPGQGPYEQYFGN.

This clonotype was seen just once. The genes are TRBV12-3 or TRBV12-4 and TRBJ2-5, with 8 bases fitting TRBD1. The DNA end is more similar to TRBJ2-1, so the J call may be wrong. CDR3 size: 13 residues. DNA of the CDR3: TGTGCCAGCTGCCCGCAGGGGGCGAGGGGGCAGTTCTTC. Encoded protein: CASCPQGARGQFF.

In its sample, this clonotype was seen once. One junction end does not reproduce the germline sequence, and a read error may be involved. The J gene is TRBJ2-5, the V gene TRBV7-6; TRBD2 matches 13 bases. The CDR3 loop spans 16 amino acids. Looked up from germline, CDR1 is SGHVS and CDR2 is FNYEAQ. CDR3 nucleotide sequence: TGTGCCAGCAGCTTAGGCGGACTAGCGGGAGCAGAGACCCTGTTCTTC. It translates to CASSLGGLAGAETLFF.

On this clonotype itself: This may be a read error, as it is one base from a much larger clone. Because it lacks the conserved phenylalanine or tryptophan at the end, this CDR3 is likely a read error. The DNA is left out, because the CDR3 cannot be placed on it with certainty; the CDR3 is given as TCRdb lists it. This chain uses TRBV6-6 with TRBJ1-1; the tabulated D call, TRBD1, remains unverified against the DNA. Germline values: CDR1 MNHNY, CDR2 SVGAGI (reference sequence). Termini included, the CDR3 measures 19 amino acids. CDR3 residues: CASHDIPRKPWAMSSTSGQ.

The chain combines TRBV7-6 with TRBJ2-3, with D possibly being TRBD1 (6 bases). The CDR3 runs to 14 residues. Germline-derived CDR1 and CDR2 are SGHVS and FNYEAQ. V was shortened by 5 bases and J by 0 bases, with 9 bases between the two germline ends. The CDR3 here is CASSEGHSTDTQYF. The CDR3 nucleotides are TGTGCCAGCAGCGAGGGACATAGCACAGATACGCAGTATTTT.

This sequence joins TRBV28 and TRBJ2-7, with D possibly being TRBD1 (6 bases). The CDR3 contains 13 residues. V was trimmed by 8 bases and J by 2 bases, leaving 13 bases between them. CDR1 is MDHEN, CDR2 SYDVKM, per germline. CDR3 nucleotides: TGTGCCAGCGGGACAAGTGAAACCTACGAGCAGTACTTC. Amino acid sequence: CASGTSETYEQYF.

This clonotype is medium-sized. The CDR3 region is CATSDPDPGELFF. CDR3 in DNA: TGTGCCACCAGTGACCCAGACCCCGGGGAGCTGTTTTTT. The rearrangement uses TRBV24-1 and TRBJ2-2; D ambiguous. There are 13 residues in the CDR3. The germline gives CDR1 KGHDR, CDR2 SFDVKD. The germline V and J ends were trimmed by 4 bases and 6 bases, with 8 bases remaining between them.

In its sample, this clonotype is medium-sized. This sequence joins TRBV7-3 and TRBJ2-3, with TRBD1 identical over 9 bases. Losses at the gene ends were 2 bases for V and 3 bases for J; bases not matched to a gene: 6. Germline CDR1 is SGHTA and CDR2 is FQGTGA. The CDR3 is 16 residues long. CDR3 loop: CASSLVGTGYTDTQYF. In DNA, the CDR3 is TGTGCCAGCAGCTTAGTAGGGACAGGGTATACAGATACGCAGTATTTT.

This clonotype is medium-sized within its sample. Being one base from a much bigger clone, this may be a read error. The CDR3 loop is CASSTDFYNEQYF. CDR3 sequence (DNA): TGTGCTAGCAGCACAGACTTTTACAATGAGCAGTACTTC. The chain combines TRBV7-7 with TRBJ2-7; D gene unclear. The CDR3 is made up of 13 amino acids. Germline V gene data show CDR1 as SSHAT and CDR2 as FNYEAQ (reference sequence). The variable domain in full, with the rest retrieved from reference TRBV7-7 and TRBJ2-7, is GAGVSQSPRYKVTKRGQDVTLRCDPISSHATLYWYQQALGQGPEFLTYFNYEAQPDKSGLPSDRFSAERPEGSISTLTIQRTEQRDSAMYRCASSTDFYNEQYFGPGTRLTVT.